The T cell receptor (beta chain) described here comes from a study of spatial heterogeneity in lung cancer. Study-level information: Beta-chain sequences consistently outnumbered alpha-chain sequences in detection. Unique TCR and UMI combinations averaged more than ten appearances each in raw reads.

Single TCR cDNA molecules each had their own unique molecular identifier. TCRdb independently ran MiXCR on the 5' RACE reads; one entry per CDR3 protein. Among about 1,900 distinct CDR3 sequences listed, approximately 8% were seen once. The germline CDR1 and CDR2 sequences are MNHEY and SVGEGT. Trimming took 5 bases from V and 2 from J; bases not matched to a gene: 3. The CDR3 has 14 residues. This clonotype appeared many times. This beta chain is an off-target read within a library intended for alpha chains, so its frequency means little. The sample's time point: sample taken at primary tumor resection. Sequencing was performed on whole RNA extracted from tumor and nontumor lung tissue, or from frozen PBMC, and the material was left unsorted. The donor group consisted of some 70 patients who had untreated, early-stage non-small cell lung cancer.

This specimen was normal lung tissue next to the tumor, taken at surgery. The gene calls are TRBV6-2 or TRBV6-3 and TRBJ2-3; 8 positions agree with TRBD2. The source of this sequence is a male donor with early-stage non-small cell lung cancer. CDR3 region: CASSTGLATDTQYF. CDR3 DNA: TGTGCCAGCAGTACCGGACTAGCCACAGATACGCAGTATTTT.